Below are 20 T cell receptor beta chains sequenced from a single sample in a study of blood T cell repertoires in COVID-19. Clones were read by immunoSEQ multiplex PCR, and TCRdb kept only the in-frame ones, dropping some. The table shows 250,000 or so clones, with roughly 88% occurring only once. Input material: PBMCs or T cells enriched from blood (not recorded which). The receptors originated from a middle-aged woman who had been exposed to COVID-19.

The chain joins TRBV28 to TRBJ2-5, with TRBD1 as a possible D gene (7 bases). Germline CDR1 MDHEN, CDR2 SYDVKM. The CDR3 has 15 amino acids. Trimming stripped 3 bases from V and 2 bases from J, with 13 bases between. CDR3 bases: TGTGCCAGCAGTTTGGGCAGGGGGGTTCAAGAGACCCAGTACTTC. It encodes CASSLGRGVQETQYF.

The chain uses TRBV5-1 and TRBJ2-3; TRBD2 aligns across 11 bases. The CDR3 sequence is 16 residues long. Germline V CDR1 and CDR2: SGHRS, YFSETQ. The junction had 4 bases not matched to a gene; V was cut back by 0 bases and J by 4 bases. In DNA form, the CDR3 reads TGCGCCAGCAGCTTGGCCCAACTAGCGGGGGCAGATACGCAGTATTTT. Its translation: CASSLAQLAGADTQYF.

V is TRBV5-1 and J is TRBJ2-7, with D possibly TRBD2 on 7 matching bases. Per the germline V gene, CDR1 is SGHRS and CDR2 is YFSETQ. The CDR3 consists of 14 residues. The CDR3 reads CASSLEGGPYEQYV. The DNA for the CDR3 is TGTGCCAGCAGCTTGGAGGGGGGGCCGTACGAGCAGTACGTC.

Turning to this clone: Other DNA sequences in the sample encode the same CDR3. The V call is TRBV12-3 or TRBV12-4, the J call TRBJ1-3; no definite D call. The V end was cut by 3 bases, the J end by 4 bases, with 4 bases between. The CDR3 sequence is 12 residues long. The CDR3 loop reads CASSFGGNTIYF. CDR3 bases: TGTGCCAGCAGTTTCGGGGGAAACACCATATATTTT.

This rearrangement joins TRBV13 to TRBJ1-2; the D gene is possibly TRBD1 (6 bases). V was cut by 1 base and J by 6 bases, with 6 bases left in between. Germline CDR1 PRHDT, CDR2 FYEKMQ (reference sequence). This CDR3 contains 12 residues. The CDR3 here is CASSLEGDGYTF. CDR3 coding DNA: TGTGCCAGCAGCTTAGAGGGGGATGGCTACACCTTC.

This clone was recorded once. At one end the junction does not follow the germline gene, possibly because of a read error. The chain joins TRBV5-1 to TRBJ2-1; 11 nucleotides line up with TRBD2. The CDR3 totals 14 residues. The germline gives CDR1 SGHRS, CDR2 YFSETQ. The CDR3 coding sequence is TGTGCCAGCAATGTACTAGCGGGAGACAATGAGCAGTTCTTC. Translating it yields CASNVLAGDNEQFF.

This chain connects TRBV23-1 to TRBJ2-7; 10 positions match TRBD1. TRBV23-1 is filed as an ORF, its function uncertain. The CDR3 covers 18 residues. The V segment lost 0 bases and the J segment 3 bases; nucleotides outside the gene matches: 11. The CDR3 region has the DNA TGCGCCAGCAGTCAATCCTCGACAGGGGGCGGGAGCATCTACGAGCAGTACGTC. It encodes CASSQSSTGGGSIYEQYV.

The CDR3 region is CASSTSRVGQGATFYNYGYTF. The CDR3 nucleotides are TGTGCCAGCAGCACTTCAAGGGTGGGACAGGGGGCGACTTTCTATAACTATGGCTACACCTTC. This rearrangement joins TRBV7-9 to TRBJ1-2; 12 bases line up with TRBD1. Germline values: CDR1 SEHNR, CDR2 FQNEAQ (reference sequence). Trimming cost V 5 bases and J 1 base; bases outside gene matches: 20. The CDR3 has 21 amino acids.

The chain has TRBV6-5 and TRBJ1-1; D not resolved. CDR1 MNHEY and CDR2 SVGAGI come from the germline V gene. Trimming pared 0 bases from V and 0 bases from J, leaving 8 bases between. The CDR3 covers 15 residues. The CDR3 DNA reads as TGTGCCAGCAGTTACTCGCCAGACATGAACACTGAAGCTTTCTTT. Encoded protein: CASSYSPDMNTEAFF.

The J gene is TRBJ2-5, the V gene TRBV6-4, with TRBD2 matching 10 bases. V was clipped by 6 bases and J by 1 base; unmatched bases: 5. Germline CDR1 is MRHNA and CDR2 is SNTAGT. The CDR3 consists of 15 residues. The CDR3: CASSRTSGGQETQYF. The CDR3 region has the DNA TGTGCCAGCAGCCGGACTAGCGGCGGCCAAGAGACCCAGTACTTC.

The chain recombines TRBV6-6 with TRBJ1-6; no clear D gene. Germline CDR1 reads MNHNY; CDR2 reads SVGAGI (reference sequence). CDR3 length equals 12 residues. V lost 6 bases, J lost 8 bases, and 8 bases lay in between. CDR3 DNA: TGTGCCAGCAGCTGGACTGATTCACCCCTCCACTTT. Amino acid sequence: CASSWTDSPLHF.

V gene TRBV19 combines with J gene TRBJ2-1, with a weak D call TRBD2 (6 bases). The germline V and J ends were trimmed by 8 bases and 4 bases, with 21 bases remaining between them. Germline CDR1 LNHDA, CDR2 SQIVND (reference sequence). The CDR3 sequence is 16 residues long. For the CDR3, the DNA is TGTGCCAGTGCCGAACGGACTAACCGAATGTACAATGAGCAGTTCTTC. It codes for CASAERTNRMYNEQFF.

The table lists this clone with a count of one. One end of the junction is discordant with germline, which a read error may explain. The rearrangement uses TRBV5-1 and TRBJ2-1; 11 nucleotides match TRBD2. CDR3 length: 17 amino acids. Germline assignment: CDR1 SGHRS and CDR2 YFSETQ. The CDR3 DNA is TGTGCCAGCAGCGTCCCCACTAGCGGGAGAGTGGCTGATGAGCAGTTCTTC. Residues: CASSVPTSGRVADEQFF.

This chain links TRBV4-3 with TRBJ2-2, with D possibly matching TRBD1 (6 bases). V lost 0 bases, J lost 8 bases, and 13 bases lay in between. This CDR3 is built from 15 residues. Per germline, CDR1 LGHNA and CDR2 YSLEER. The CDR3: CASSQDRQASGELFF. As DNA, the CDR3 is TGCGCCAGCAGCCAAGACCGACAGGCTTCTGGGGAGCTGTTTTTT.

With regard to this clone: Other DNA sequences from this sample encode an identical CDR3 as well. This chain uses TRBV28 with TRBJ1-5; D remains ambiguous. This CDR3 has 12 amino acids. The V end was cut by 2 bases, the J end by 6 bases, with 5 bases between. Germline V gene lookup returns CDR1 MDHEN and CDR2 SYDVKM. This CDR3 is CASSLTGQPQHF. For the CDR3, the DNA is TGTGCCAGCAGTTTAACGGGTCAGCCCCAGCATTTT.

In this sample, this clone turned up a few times. The rearrangement uses TRBV19 and TRBJ1-6; perhaps TRBD1 as D (5 bases). Germline V gives CDR1 LNHDA, CDR2 SQIVND (reference sequence). The CDR3 consists of 16 residues. V lost 4 bases, J lost 4 bases, and 14 bases lay in between. The CDR3 is CASSTGRFTYNSPLHF. The CDR3 DNA sequence: TGTGCCAGTAGTACAGGGCGATTTACTTATAATTCACCCCTCCACTTT. Filled out from reference TRBV19 and TRBJ1-6, the complete variable domain reads DGGITQSPKYLFRKEGQNVTLSCEQNLNHDAMYWYRQDPGQGLRLIYYSQIVNDFQKGDIAEGYSVSREKKESFPLTVTSAQKNPTAFYLCASSTGRFTYNSPLHFGNGTRLTVT.

The chain has TRBV5-6 and TRBJ2-1; D not certain. The CDR3 runs to 14 residues. Trimming cost V 0 bases and J 5 bases, with 9 bases left between them. Germline values: CDR1 SGHDT, CDR2 YYEEEE. CDR3 DNA: TGTGCCAGCAGCTTGGTTCAGAATGACAATGAGCAGTTCTTC. Translated: CASSLVQNDNEQFF. The full variable domain, rest sourced from reference TRBV5-6 and TRBJ2-1, is DAGVTQSPTHLIKTRGQQVTLRCSPKSGHDTVSWYQQALGQGPQFIFQYYEEEERQRGNFPDRFSGHQFPNYSSELNVNALLLGDSALYLCASSLVQNDNEQFFGPGTRLTVL.

The rearrangement joins TRBV27 to TRBJ2-4; D may be TRBD2 (6 bases). Germline CDR1 is MNHEY and CDR2 is SMNVEV (reference sequence). CDR3 length equals 14 residues. V shed 2 bases and J shed 10 bases, with 15 bases lying between them. The CDR3 coding sequence is TGTGCCAGCAGTTTAGAGGGTGCCGGAGGGATTCAGTACTTC. It translates to CASSLEGAGGIQYF.

This rearrangement joins TRBV29-1 to TRBJ2-4; the D gene is possibly TRBD2 (6 bases). V lost 4 bases and J 0 bases, leaving 16 bases between the germline ends. The CDR3 runs 16 residues. Germline lookup yields CDR1 SQVTM and CDR2 ANQGSEA. The CDR3 bases are TGCAGCGTTGTAGTTCTATGGGGACTAGCCAAAAACATTCAGTACTTC. This codes for CSVVVLWGLAKNIQYF.

This clone was counted a few times. The V gene is TRBV7-9, the J gene TRBJ1-4; 7 bases align to TRBD1. V lost 8 bases, J lost 6 bases, and 9 bases stayed unmatched. The CDR3 has 14 residues. Germline V gene lookup returns CDR1 SEHNR and CDR2 FQNEAQ (reference sequence). The CDR3 sequence: CASRHRGGDEKLFF. The CDR3 DNA is TGTGCCAGCCGACACAGGGGAGGCGATGAAAAACTGTTTTTT.